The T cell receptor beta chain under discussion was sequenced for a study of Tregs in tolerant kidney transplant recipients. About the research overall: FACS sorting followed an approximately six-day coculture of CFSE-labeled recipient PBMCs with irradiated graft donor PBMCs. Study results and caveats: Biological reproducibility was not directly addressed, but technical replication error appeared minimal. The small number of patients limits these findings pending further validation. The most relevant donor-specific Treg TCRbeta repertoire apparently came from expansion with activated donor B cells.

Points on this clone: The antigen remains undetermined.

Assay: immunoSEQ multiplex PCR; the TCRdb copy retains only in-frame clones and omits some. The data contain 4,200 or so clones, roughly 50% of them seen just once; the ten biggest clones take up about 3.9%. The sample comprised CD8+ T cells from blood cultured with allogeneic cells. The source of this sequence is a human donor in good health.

The chain's CDR3 is CASSYSRVNYEQYF. Here the CDR3 DNA reads TGTGCCAGCAGTTACAGCCGTGTAAACTACGAGCAGTACTTC. The rearrangement uses TRBV6-5 and TRBJ2-7; D remains ambiguous. Looked up from germline, CDR1 is MNHEY and CDR2 is SVGAGI. CDR3 length equals 14 residues. V was shortened by 2 bases and J by 3 bases, with 11 bases between the two germline ends.